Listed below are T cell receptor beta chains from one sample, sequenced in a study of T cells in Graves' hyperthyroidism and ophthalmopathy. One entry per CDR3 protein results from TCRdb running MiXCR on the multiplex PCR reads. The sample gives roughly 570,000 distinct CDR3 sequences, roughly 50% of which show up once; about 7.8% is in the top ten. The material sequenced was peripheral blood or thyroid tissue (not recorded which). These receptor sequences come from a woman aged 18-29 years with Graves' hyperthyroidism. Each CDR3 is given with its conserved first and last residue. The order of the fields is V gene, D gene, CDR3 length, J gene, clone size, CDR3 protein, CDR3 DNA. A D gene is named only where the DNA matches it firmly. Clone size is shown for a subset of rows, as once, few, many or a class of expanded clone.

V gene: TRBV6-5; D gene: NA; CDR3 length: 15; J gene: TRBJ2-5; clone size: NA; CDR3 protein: CASSTWTSLQETQYF; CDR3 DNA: TGTGCCAGCAGTACCTGGACCTCGCTCCAAGAGACCCAGTACTTC
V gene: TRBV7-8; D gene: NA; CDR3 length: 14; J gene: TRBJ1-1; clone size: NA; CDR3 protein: CASKDRGMNTEAFF; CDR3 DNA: TGTGCCAGCAAAGACCGGGGTATGAACACTGAAGCTTTCTTT
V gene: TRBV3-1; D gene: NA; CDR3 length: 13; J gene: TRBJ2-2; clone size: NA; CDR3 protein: CASSQVEVGELFF; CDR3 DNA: TGTGCCAGCAGCCAAGTGGAGGTCGGGGAGCTGTTTTTT
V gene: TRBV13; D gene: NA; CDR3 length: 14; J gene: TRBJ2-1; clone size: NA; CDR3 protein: CASSLNLDGNEQFF; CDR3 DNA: TGTGCCAGCAGCTTAAATCTCGACGGGAATGAGCAGTTCTTC
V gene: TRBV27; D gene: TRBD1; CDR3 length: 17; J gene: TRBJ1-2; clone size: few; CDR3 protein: CASSLEGTGVTFYGYTF; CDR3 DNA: TGTGCCAGCAGTTTAGAAGGGACAGGGGTCACGTTCTATGGCTACACCTTC
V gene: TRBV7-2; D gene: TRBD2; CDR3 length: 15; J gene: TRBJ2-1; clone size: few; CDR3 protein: CASSLGGLAYNEQFF; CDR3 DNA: TGTGCCAGCAGCTTAGGGGGACTAGCATACAATGAGCAGTTCTTC
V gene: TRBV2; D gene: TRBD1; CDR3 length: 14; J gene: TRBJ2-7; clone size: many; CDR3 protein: CASSAGTENYEQYF; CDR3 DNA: TGTGCCAGCAGTGCCGGGACAGAGAATTACGAGCAGTACTTC
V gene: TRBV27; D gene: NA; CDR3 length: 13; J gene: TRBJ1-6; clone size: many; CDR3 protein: CASSNRSNSPLHF; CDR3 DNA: TGTGCCAGCAGCAACAGGAGTAATTCACCCCTCCACTTT
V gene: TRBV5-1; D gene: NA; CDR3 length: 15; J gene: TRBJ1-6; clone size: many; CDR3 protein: CASSLDRVESSPLHF; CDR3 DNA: TGCGCCAGCAGCTTGGATCGAGTAGAGAGTTCACCCCTCCACTTT
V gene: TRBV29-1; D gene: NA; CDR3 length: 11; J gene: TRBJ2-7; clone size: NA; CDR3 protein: CSARVVYEQYF; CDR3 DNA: TGCAGCGCCAGGGTGGTCTACGAGCAGTACTTC
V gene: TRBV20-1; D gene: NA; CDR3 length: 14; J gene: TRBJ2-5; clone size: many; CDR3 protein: CSARMTYIQGTQYF; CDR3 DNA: TGCAGTGCTAGAATGACCTACATTCAAGGGACCCAGTACTTC
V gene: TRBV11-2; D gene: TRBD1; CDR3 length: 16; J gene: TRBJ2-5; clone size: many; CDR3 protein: CASSLNYGGTEETQYF; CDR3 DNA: TGTGCCAGCAGCTTAAATTATGGTGGGACAGAAGAGACCCAGTACTTC
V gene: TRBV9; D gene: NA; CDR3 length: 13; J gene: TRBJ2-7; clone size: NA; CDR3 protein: CASSRGTYYEQYF; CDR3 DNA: TGTGCCAGCAGCCGAGGGACATACTACGAGCAGTACTTC
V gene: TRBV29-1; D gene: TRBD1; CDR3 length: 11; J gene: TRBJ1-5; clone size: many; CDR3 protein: CSVGDRQPQHF; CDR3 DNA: TGCAGCGTGGGGGACAGGCAGCCCCAGCATTTT
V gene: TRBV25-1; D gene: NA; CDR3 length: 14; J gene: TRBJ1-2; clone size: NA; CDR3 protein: CASSAREPVDGYTF; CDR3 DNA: TGTGCCAGCAGTGCTAGAGAACCTGTGGATGGCTACACCTTC
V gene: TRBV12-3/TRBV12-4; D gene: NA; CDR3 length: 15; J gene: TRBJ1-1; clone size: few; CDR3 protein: CASSLYRSANTEAFF; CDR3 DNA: TGTGCCAGCAGTTTATACAGGTCGGCGAACACTGAAGCTTTCTTT
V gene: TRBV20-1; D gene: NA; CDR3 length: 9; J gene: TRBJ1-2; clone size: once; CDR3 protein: CSASGDYTF; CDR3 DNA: TGCAGTGCTAGTGGCGACTACACCTTC
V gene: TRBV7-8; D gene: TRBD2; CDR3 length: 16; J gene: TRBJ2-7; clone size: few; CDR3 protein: CASSQDPLAGAYEQYF; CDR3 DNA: TGTGCCAGCAGCCAAGATCCATTAGCGGGAGCCTACGAGCAGTACTTC
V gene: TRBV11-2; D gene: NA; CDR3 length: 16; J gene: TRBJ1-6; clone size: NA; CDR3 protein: CASSRGGTPASSPLHF; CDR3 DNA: TGTGCCAGCAGCCGAGGTGGGACTCCAGCCAGTTCACCCCTCCACTTT
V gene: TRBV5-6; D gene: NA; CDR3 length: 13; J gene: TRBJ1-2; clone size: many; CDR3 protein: CASTNTGLSGYTF; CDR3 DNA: TGTGCCAGCACCAATACCGGCCTCAGCGGCTACACCTTC
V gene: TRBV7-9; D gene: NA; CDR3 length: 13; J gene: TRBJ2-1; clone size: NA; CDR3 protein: CASSRDLQNEQFF; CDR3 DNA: TGTGCCAGCAGCAGAGACTTACAGAATGAGCAGTTCTTC
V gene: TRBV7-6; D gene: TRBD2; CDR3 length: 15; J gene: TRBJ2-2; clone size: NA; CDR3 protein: CASSSPLAGAGELFF; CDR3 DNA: TGTGCCAGCAGCTCCCCCCTAGCGGGAGCCGGGGAGCTGTTTTTT
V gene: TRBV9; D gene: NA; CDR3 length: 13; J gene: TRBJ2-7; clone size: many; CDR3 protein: CASSVKDSYEQYF; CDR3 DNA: TGTGCCAGCAGCGTAAAGGACAGCTACGAGCAGTACTTC
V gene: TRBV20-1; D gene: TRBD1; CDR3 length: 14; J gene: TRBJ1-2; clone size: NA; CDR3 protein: CSAQATGVNYGYTF; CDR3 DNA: TGCAGTGCTCAAGCGACAGGGGTTAACTATGGCTACACCTTC
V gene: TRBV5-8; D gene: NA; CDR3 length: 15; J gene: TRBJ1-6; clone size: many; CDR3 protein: CASSLAGVYNSPLHF; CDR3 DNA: TGTGCCAGCAGCCTGGCAGGGGTGTATAATTCACCCCTCCACTTT
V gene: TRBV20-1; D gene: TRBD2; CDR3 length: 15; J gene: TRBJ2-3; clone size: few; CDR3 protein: CSAKFSGRGGDTQYF; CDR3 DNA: TGCAGTGCTAAATTTAGCGGGAGGGGAGGAGATACGCAGTATTTT
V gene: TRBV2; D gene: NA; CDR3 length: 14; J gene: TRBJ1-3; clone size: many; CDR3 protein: CASRPDGVGNTIYF; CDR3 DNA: TGTGCCAGCAGACCCGACGGGGTAGGAAACACCATATATTTT
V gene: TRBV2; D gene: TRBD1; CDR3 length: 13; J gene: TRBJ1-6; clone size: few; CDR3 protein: CARGGQGGSPLHF; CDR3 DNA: TGTGCCAGGGGAGGACAGGGGGGATCCCCCCTCCACTTT
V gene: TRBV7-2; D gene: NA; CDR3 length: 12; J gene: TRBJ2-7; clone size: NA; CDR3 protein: CASSSPGDEQYF; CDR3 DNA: TGTGCCAGCAGCTCCCCGGGAGACGAGCAGTACTTC
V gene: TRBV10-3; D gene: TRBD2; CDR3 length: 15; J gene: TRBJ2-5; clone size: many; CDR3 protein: CAISVRLAGEETQYF; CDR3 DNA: TGTGCCATCAGTGTCCGACTAGCGGGAGAAGAGACCCAGTACTTC
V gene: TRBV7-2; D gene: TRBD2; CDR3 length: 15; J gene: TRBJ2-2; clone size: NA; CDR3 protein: CASSNGERETNELFF; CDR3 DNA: TGTGCCAGCAGCAATGGTGAGCGGGAGACAAATGAGCTGTTTTTT
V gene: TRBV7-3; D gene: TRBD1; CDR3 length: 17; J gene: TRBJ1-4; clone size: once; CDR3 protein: CASSPTGMNTGVEKLFF; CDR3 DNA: TGTGCCAGCAGCCCGACAGGGATGAACACCGGAGTGGAAAAACTGTTTTTT
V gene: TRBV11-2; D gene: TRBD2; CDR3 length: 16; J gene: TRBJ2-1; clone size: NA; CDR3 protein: CASTAIGLAGNNEQFF; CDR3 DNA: TGTGCCAGCACCGCAATAGGACTAGCGGGTAACAATGAGCAGTTCTTC
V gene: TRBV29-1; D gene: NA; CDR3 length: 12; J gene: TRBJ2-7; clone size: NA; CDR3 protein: CSVEDSKGEQYF; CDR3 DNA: TGCAGCGTGGAGGACTCTAAGGGGGAGCAGTACTTC
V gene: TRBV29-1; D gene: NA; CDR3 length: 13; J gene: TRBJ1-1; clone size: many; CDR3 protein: CSVAGLAGTEAFF; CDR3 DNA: TGCAGCGTTGCAGGGTTAGCAGGGACTGAAGCTTTCTTT
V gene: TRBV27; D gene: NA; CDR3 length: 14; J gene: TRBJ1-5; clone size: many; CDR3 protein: CASSSAGYNQPQHF; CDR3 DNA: TGTGCCAGCAGTTCCGCAGGGTACAATCAGCCCCAGCATTTT
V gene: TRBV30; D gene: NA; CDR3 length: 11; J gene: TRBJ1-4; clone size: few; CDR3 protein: CAWGGGEKLFF; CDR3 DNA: TGTGCCTGGGGAGGGGGTGAAAAACTGTTTTTT
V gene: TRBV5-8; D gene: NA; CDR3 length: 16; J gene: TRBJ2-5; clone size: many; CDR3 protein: CASRLGQSVRRETQYF; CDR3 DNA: TGTGCCAGCAGATTAGGACAGTCGGTGAGACGAGAGACCCAGTACTTC
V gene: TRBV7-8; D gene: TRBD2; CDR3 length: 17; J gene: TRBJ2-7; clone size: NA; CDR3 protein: CASSRGLAARKTYEQYF; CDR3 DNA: TGTGCCAGCAGCCGCGGACTAGCGGCCCGAAAGACCTACGAGCAGTACTTC
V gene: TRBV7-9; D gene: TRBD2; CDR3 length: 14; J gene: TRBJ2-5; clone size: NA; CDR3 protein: CASGTSGSGETQYF; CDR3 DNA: TGTGCCAGCGGGACTAGCGGGAGTGGTGAGACCCAGTACTTC
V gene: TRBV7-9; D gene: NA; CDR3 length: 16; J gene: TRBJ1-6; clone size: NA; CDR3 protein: CASSPTSGRPNSPLHF; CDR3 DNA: TGTGCCAGCAGCCCCACTAGCGGGAGGCCGAATTCACCCCTCCACTTT
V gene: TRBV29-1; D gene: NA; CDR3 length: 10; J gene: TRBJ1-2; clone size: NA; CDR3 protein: CSLNGRGYTF; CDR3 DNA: TGCAGCTTGAACGGGCGTGGCTACACCTTC
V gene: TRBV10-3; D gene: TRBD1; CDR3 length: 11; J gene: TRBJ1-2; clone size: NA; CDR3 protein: CAIRRQGGYTF; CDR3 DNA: TGTGCCATCAGGAGACAGGGTGGCTACACCTTC
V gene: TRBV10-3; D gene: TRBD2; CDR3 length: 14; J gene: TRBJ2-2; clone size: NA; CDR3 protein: CATLTSGSTGELFF; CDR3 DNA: TGTGCCACCCTGACTAGCGGGAGCACCGGGGAGCTGTTTTTT
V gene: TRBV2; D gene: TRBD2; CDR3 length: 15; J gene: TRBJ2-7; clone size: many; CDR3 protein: CASKGLAAPSYEQYF; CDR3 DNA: TGTGCCAGCAAGGGACTAGCGGCACCTTCCTACGAGCAGTACTTC
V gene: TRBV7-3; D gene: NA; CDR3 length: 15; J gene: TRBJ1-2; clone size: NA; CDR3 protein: CASSSRTEGGYGYTF; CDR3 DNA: TGTGCCAGCAGCTCCCGGACTGAGGGCGGGTATGGCTACACCTTC
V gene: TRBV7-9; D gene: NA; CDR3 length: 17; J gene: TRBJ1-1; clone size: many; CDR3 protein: CASSLDEAPSMNTEAFF; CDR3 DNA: TGTGCCAGCAGCTTAGATGAGGCTCCCTCCATGAACACTGAAGCTTTCTTT
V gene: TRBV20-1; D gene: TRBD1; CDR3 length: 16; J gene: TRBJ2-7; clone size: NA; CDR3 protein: CSAKILRGRNSYEQYF; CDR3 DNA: TGCAGTGCTAAAATTCTAAGGGGGCGTAACTCCTACGAGCAGTACTTC
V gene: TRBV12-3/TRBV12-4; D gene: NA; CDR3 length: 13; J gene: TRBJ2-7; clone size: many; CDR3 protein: CASSLNGAYEQYF; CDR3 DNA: TGTGCCAGCAGTTTAAACGGGGCCTACGAGCAGTACTTC
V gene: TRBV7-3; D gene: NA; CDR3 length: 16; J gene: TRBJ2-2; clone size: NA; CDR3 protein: CASSHGDGTQRGELFF; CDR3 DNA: TGTGCCAGCAGCCACGGGGACGGGACACAACGGGGGGAGCTGTTTTTT
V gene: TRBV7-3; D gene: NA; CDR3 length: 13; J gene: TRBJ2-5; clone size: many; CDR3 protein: CASSPTGSETQYF; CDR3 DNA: TGTGCCAGCAGCCCTACAGGGTCCGAGACCCAGTACTTC
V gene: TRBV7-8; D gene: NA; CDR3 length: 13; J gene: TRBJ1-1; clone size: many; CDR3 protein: CASRQDLGTEAFF; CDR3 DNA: TGTGCCAGCCGGCAGGATTTGGGCACTGAAGCTTTCTTT
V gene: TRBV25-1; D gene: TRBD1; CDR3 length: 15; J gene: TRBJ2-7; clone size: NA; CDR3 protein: CASSFTGTGGHEQYF; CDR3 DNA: TGTGCCAGCAGCTTCACCGGGACAGGGGGCCACGAGCAGTACTTC
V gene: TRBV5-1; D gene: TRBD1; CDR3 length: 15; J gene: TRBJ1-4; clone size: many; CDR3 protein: CASSPRQGTNEKLFF; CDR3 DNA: TGCGCCAGCAGCCCGCGACAGGGGACTAATGAAAAACTGTTTTTT
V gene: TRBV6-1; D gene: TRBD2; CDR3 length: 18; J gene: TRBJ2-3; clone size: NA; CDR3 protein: CASSEAGTSIFSTDTQYF; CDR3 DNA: TGTGCCAGCAGTGAAGCAGGGACTAGCATATTTTCGACAGATACGCAGTATTTT
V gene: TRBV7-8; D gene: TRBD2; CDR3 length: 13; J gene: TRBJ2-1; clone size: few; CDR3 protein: CASKAGVRNEQFF; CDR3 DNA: TGTGCCAGCAAAGCGGGAGTTCGTAATGAGCAGTTCTTC
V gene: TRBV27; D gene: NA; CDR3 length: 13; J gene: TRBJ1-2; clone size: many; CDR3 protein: CASSRGAAYGYTF; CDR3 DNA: TGTGCCAGCTCCAGAGGGGCGGCCTATGGCTACACCTTC
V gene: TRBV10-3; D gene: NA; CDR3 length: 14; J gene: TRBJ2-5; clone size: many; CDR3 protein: CAISESKVQETQYF; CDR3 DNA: TGTGCCATCAGTGAGTCGAAAGTGCAAGAGACCCAGTACTTC
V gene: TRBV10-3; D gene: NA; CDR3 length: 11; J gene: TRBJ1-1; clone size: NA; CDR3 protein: CAISGKTEAFF; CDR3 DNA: TGTGCCATCAGTGGGAAGACGGAAGCTTTCTTT